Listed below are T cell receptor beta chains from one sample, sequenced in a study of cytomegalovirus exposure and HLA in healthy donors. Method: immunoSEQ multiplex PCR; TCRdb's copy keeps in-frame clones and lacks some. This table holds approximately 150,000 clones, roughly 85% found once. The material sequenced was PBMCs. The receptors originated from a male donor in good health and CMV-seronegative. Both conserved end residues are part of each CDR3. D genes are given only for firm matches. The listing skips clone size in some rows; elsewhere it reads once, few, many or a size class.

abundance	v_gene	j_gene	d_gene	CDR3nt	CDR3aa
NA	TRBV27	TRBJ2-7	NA	TGTGCCAGCAGCAGCTACAGGGATTCCTACGAGCAGTACTTC	CASSSYRDSYEQYF
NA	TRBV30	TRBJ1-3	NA	TGTGCCTGGAGTTCGGCCAGGGCTGGAAACACCATATATTTT	CAWSSARAGNTIYF
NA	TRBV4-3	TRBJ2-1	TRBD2	TGCGCCAGCAGCCGCGGAGCGGGAGGGACCTACAATGAGCAGTTCTTC	CASSRGAGGTYNEQFF
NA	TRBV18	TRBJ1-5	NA	TGTGCCAGCTCACGCGATGCTACTTTTAATCAGCCCCAGCATTTT	CASSRDATFNQPQHF
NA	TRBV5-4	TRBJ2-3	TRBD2	TGTGCCAGCAGCTTGATGGCCGCGGGGGATACAGATACGCAGTATTTT	CASSLMAAGDTDTQYF
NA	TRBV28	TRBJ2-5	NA	TGTGCCAGCAGCCTTCTTGTAGAGACCCAGTACTTC	CASSLLVETQYF
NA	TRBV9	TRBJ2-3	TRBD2	TGTGCCAGCAGCTCCAGTCTGTTAGCGGGGATAACAGATACGCAGTATTTT	CASSSSLLAGITDTQYF
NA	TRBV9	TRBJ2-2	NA	TGTGCCAGCAGCCGGAGGGACCTAAGAGCGAACACTGGGGAGCTGTTTTTT	CASSRRDLRANTGELFF
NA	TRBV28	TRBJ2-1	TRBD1	TGTGCCAGCAGTCCTCCGGGACAGGGGTGGAATGAGCAGTTCTTC	CASSPPGQGWNEQFF
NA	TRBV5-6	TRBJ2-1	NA	TGTGCCAGCAGCTTGGGGGTCAGGGGTGCCTACAATGAGCAGTTCTTC	CASSLGVRGAYNEQFF
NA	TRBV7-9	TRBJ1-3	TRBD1	TGTGCCAGCAGCCAACGACAGGGTCTGATCGGAAACACCATATATTTT	CASSQRQGLIGNTIYF
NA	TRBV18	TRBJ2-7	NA	TGTGCCAGCTCACCACAGTCTCTCGGGGGGCGCCCCTACGAGCAGTACTTC	CASSPQSLGGRPYEQYF
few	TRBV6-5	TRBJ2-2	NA	TGTGCCAGCCTTTACTCGTCCCAGGACTTCACCGGGGAGCTGTTTTTT	CASLYSSQDFTGELFF
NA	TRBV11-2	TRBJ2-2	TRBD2	TGTGCCAGCAGCTTCACCAGCGGGACGGGCACCGGGGAGCTGTTTTTT	CASSFTSGTGTGELFF
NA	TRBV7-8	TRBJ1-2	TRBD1	TGTGCCAGCAGCTTAGAGGGCGACAGGGAAGTGTATGGCTACACCTTC	CASSLEGDREVYGYTF
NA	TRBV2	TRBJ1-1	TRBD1	TGTGCCAGCACCTGGGACAGAGACACTGAAGCTTTCTTT	CASTWDRDTEAFF
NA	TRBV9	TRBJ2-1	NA	TGTGCCAGCAGCGTAGGGGGAGGAGCCCCAACTTACAATGAGCAGTTCTTC	CASSVGGGAPTYNEQFF
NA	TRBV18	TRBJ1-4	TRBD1	TGTGCCAGCTCACAGCTCCGGGACAGGGAAGAACTGTTTTTT	CASSQLRDREELFF
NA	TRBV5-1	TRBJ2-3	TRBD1	TGCGCCAGCAGCCTGACAGGGGGCGCGAGCACAGATACGCAGTATTTT	CASSLTGGASTDTQYF
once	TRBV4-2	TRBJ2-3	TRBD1	TGTGCCAGCAGCCAAGAAGTCAGGACAGGGGTGACAGATACGCAGTATTTT	CASSQEVRTGVTDTQYF
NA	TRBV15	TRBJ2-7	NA	TGTGCCACCAGCAGACTACCCTACGAGCAGTACTTC	CATSRLPYEQYF
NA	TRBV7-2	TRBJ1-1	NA	TGTGCCAGCAGCTTAGGGCGGGCGAACACTGAAGCTTTCTTT	CASSLGRANTEAFF
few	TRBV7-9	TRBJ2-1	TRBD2	TGTGCCAGCAGCTTAAGGGGACTAGGCTACAATGAGCAGTTCTTC	CASSLRGLGYNEQFF
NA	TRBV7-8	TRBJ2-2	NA	TGTGCCAGCAGCTTAGTCCAGCCCCACGGGGAGAGGTTTTTT	CASSLVQPHGERFF